The 15 T cell receptor beta chains given below trace back to one sample, sequenced in a study of cytomegalovirus exposure and HLA in healthy donors. It was with 60 Vbeta and 13 Jbeta primers that the PCR ran. The repertoire was sequenced with immunoSEQ multiplex PCR; TCRdb's copy has only in-frame clones and lacks some. Seen here are under 200,000 clones, approximately 80% observed once, and the top ten hold about 10%. Material for sequencing was PBMCs. The receptors here all came from a man aged 50-60 years in good health and CMV-seropositive.

The rearrangement joins TRBV13 to TRBJ2-7; TRBD2 matches 9 bases. The V segment lost 2 bases and the J segment 3 bases; nucleotides outside the gene matches: 5. From germline, CDR1 is PRHDT and CDR2 FYEKMQ (reference sequence). This CDR3 contains 15 residues. The CDR3 is CASSLMREGRYEQYF. The CDR3 bases are TGTGCCAGCAGCTTAATGCGGGAGGGCCGCTACGAGCAGTACTTC.

The V gene is TRBV28, the J gene TRBJ1-2, with 7 bases identical to TRBD1. Losses at the gene ends were 6 bases for V and 3 bases for J; bases not matched to a gene: 10. Per the germline V gene, CDR1 is MDHEN and CDR2 is SYDVKM. This CDR3 region has 15 residues. In DNA form, the CDR3 reads TGTGCCAGCAGCCTCAGGGGGTGGGGGCACTATGGCTACACCTTC. Its protein is CASSLRGWGHYGYTF.

The chain recombines TRBV19 with TRBJ2-1; 9 nucleotides line up with TRBD2. This CDR3 has 15 residues. Trimming at V came to 2 bases and at J to 2 bases, leaving 1 base not matched to a gene. From germline, CDR1 is LNHDA and CDR2 SQIVND (reference sequence). The CDR3: CASSISSGAYNEQFF. The CDR3 nucleotides read TGTGCCAGTAGTATATCTAGCGGGGCCTACAATGAGCAGTTCTTC. The full variable domain, with the rest looked up from reference TRBV19 and TRBJ2-1, is DGGITQSPKYLFRKEGQNVTLSCEQNLNHDAMYWYRQDPGQGLRLIYYSQIVNDFQKGDIAEGYSVSREKKESFPLTVTSAQKNPTAFYLCASSISSGAYNEQFFGPGTRLTVL.

The chain recombines TRBV6-6 with TRBJ1-1, with TRBD1 identical over 7 bases. The CDR3 length is 15 residues. Germline-derived CDR1 and CDR2 are MNHNY and SVGAGI (reference sequence). The V gene end was trimmed by 2 bases and the J gene end by 1 base; junction bases not matched to a gene: 4. CDR3 DNA sequence: TGTGCCAGCAGTTACGAAGGGACAGCGAACACTGAAGCTTTCTTT. It encodes CASSYEGTANTEAFF.

For this clone: One junction end does not reproduce the germline sequence, and a read error may be involved. The rearrangement uses TRBV7-7 and TRBJ2-1, with 7 bases lining up with TRBD2. Germline-derived CDR1 and CDR2 are SSHAT and FNYEAQ (reference sequence). The length of the CDR3 is 16 residues. CDR3 DNA sequence: TGTGCTAGCAGCTTTTCCCCGGGGGGTGCCTACAATGAGCAGTTCTTC. The encoded protein is CASSFSPGGAYNEQFF.

This clone was seen just once. This chain links TRBV11-2 with TRBJ2-3, with D perhaps matching TRBD2 (5 bases). V dropped 5 bases and J dropped 0 bases, with 21 bases sitting between them. In germline, CDR1 is SGHAT, CDR2 FQNNGV. The CDR3 loop spans 18 amino acids. The CDR3 DNA sequence: TGTGCCAGCAGCCCAAGGCCGACTACCTTTACTAGCACAGATACGCAGTATTTT. This encodes CASSPRPTTFTSTDTQYF.

This clone has just one count. This chain connects TRBV14 to TRBJ2-1; 7 bases are shared with TRBD1. Germline assignment: CDR1 SGHDN and CDR2 FVKESK. V was pared by 1 base and J by 2 bases, with 17 bases of the junction left unmatched. The CDR3 is 20 amino acids. The CDR3 loop reads CASSQGPGTETYNAYNEQFF. The CDR3 DNA sequence: TGTGCCAGCAGCCAAGGTCCCGGGACAGAGACTTATAACGCCTACAATGAGCAGTTCTTC. Together with reference TRBV14 and TRBJ2-1, the CDR3 gives the full variable domain: EAGVTQFPSHSVIEKGQTVTLRCDPISGHDNLYWYRRVMGKEIKFLLHFVKESKQDESGMPNNRFLAERTGGTYSTLKVQPAELEDSGVYFCASSQGPGTETYNAYNEQFFGPGTRLTVL.

The chain carries TRBV28 and TRBJ2-3, with 9 nucleotides matching TRBD1. CDR1 is MDHEN and CDR2 is SYDVKM in the germline V gene. V lost 5 bases to trimming and J lost 1 base; unmatched junction nucleotides: 4. This CDR3 contains 15 residues. The CDR3 nucleotides are TGTGCCAGCAGTCTAAGGACAGGGGGCACAGATACGCAGTATTTT. Protein: CASSLRTGGTDTQYF.

The chain employs TRBV5-5 and TRBJ1-5; the D gene is possibly TRBD1 (5 bases). Germline CDR1 is SGHKS and CDR2 is YYEKEE (reference sequence). V was pared by 0 bases and J by 3 bases, with 10 bases between. The CDR3 sequence is 15 residues long. CDR3 sequence (DNA): TGTGCCAGCAGCTTGGGAACAGGTGCCAATCAGCCCCAGCATTTT. Its translation is CASSLGTGANQPQHF.

The genes are TRBV7-9 and TRBJ2-3, with D possibly being TRBD1 (7 bases). The ends were cut back, 5 bases at V and 3 bases at J, with 21 bases in the middle. This CDR3 region has 17 residues. CDR1 is SEHNR, CDR2 FQNEAQ, per germline (reference sequence). The CDR3 bases are TGTGCCAGCAGCCCCGTCCTGACAGGGAGGTGGACAGATACGCAGTATTTT. Residues: CASSPVLTGRWTDTQYF.

The chain combines TRBV7-9 with TRBJ1-6; D remains ambiguous. The CDR3 runs to 12 residues. In germline, CDR1 is SEHNR, CDR2 FQNEAQ (reference sequence). Trimming pared 6 bases from V and 8 bases from J, leaving 8 bases between. CDR3 amino acids: CASRHKDSPLHF. In DNA, the CDR3 is TGTGCCAGCAGACATAAAGATTCACCCCTCCACTTT.

This chain connects TRBV5-6 to TRBJ2-3, with 7 bases matching TRBD1. Trimming took 1 base from V and 0 from J; bases not matched to a gene: 5. Germline CDR1 reads SGHDT; CDR2 reads YYEEEE. There are 16 residues in the CDR3. The CDR3 spells CASSLRLDRSTDTQYF. CDR3 nucleotides: TGTGCCAGCAGCTTGAGACTGGACAGGAGCACAGATACGCAGTATTTT.

The J gene is TRBJ1-1, the V gene TRBV5-5; D might be TRBD1 (6 bases). The CDR3 is 14 residues long. Germline V lookup: CDR1 SGHKS, CDR2 YYEKEE (reference sequence). V dropped 4 bases and J dropped 4 bases, with 14 bases sitting between them. The CDR3 loop reads CASSLDTGFTEAFF. The CDR3 region has the DNA TGTGCCAGCAGCCTTGACACAGGGTTCACTGAAGCTTTCTTT.

The rearrangement uses TRBV2 and TRBJ1-1, with D possibly TRBD1 on 6 matching bases. The germline V and J ends were trimmed by 6 bases and 6 bases, with 20 bases remaining between them. In germline, CDR1 is SNHLY, CDR2 FYNNEI. This CDR3 is built from 15 residues. The CDR3 protein is CASSVSDPPGAEAFF. CDR3 DNA sequence: TGTGCCAGCAGCGTCTCTGACCCCCCAGGGGCTGAAGCTTTCTTT.

This rearrangement joins TRBV7-3 to TRBJ2-7, with 7 bases that match TRBD2. V dropped 1 base and J dropped 6; count of bases not matched to a gene: 6. There are 14 residues in the CDR3. Germline values: CDR1 SGHTA, CDR2 FQGTGA. CDR3 in amino acids: CASSLMGTTGEQYF. CDR3 bases: TGTGCCAGCAGCTTAATGGGGACTACGGGCGAGCAGTACTTC.